This T cell receptor beta chain derives from a study of OX40 agonist ivuxolimab in advanced cancers. Study information: As their treatment, patients were administered ivuxolimab, an agonistic anti-OX40 (CD134) antibody. A partial response was reached by three patients: one with hepatocellular carcinoma and two with cutaneous melanoma. With a range of about 23 to 90, age averaged approximately 60 years, and around 83% were male.

Produced via immunoSEQ multiplex PCR; TCRdb's table is partial and in-frame only. The sample lists some 130,000 clones; 80% to 90% were seen once. V lost 7 bases and J lost 3, with 11 bases in between. This CDR3 is built from 13 residues. Germline assignment: CDR1 MNHEY and CDR2 SMNVEV (reference sequence). The clonotype was recovered from an adult with an advanced solid tumor such as melanoma, head and neck, liver or kidney cancer. The sample consisted of CD4+ or CD8+ T cells sorted from blood, taken in a trial of the OX40 agonist ivuxolimab. The chain combines TRBV27 with TRBJ2-3, with TRBD2 as a possible D gene (5 bases). CDR3 bases: TGTGCCAGCATGACGGGGATAACAGATACGCAGTATTTT. This encodes CASMTGITDTQYF.